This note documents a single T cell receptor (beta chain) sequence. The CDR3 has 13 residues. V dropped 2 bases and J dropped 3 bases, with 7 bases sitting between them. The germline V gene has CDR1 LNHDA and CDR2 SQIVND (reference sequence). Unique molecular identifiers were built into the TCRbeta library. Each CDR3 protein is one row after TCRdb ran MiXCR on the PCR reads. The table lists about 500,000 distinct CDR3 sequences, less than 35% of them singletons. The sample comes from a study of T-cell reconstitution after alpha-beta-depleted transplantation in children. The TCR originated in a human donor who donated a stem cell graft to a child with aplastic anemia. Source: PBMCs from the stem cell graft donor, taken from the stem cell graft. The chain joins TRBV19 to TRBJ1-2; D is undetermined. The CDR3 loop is CASSIPGHYGYTF. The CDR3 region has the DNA TGTGCCAGTAGTATACCGGGTCACTATGGCTACACCTTC.